These 32 T cell receptor beta chains share one sample of origin, sequenced in a study of OX40 agonist ivuxolimab in advanced cancers. Assay: immunoSEQ multiplex PCR; the TCRdb copy retains only in-frame clones and omits some. The sample contains 75,000 to 100,000 clones, 84% of which appear only once. The sample here was CD4+ or CD8+ T cells sorted from blood, taken in a trial of the OX40 agonist ivuxolimab. The receptors stem from an adult with an advanced solid tumor such as melanoma, head and neck, liver or kidney cancer.

The gene calls are TRBV7-9 and TRBJ2-1, with 9 bases identical to TRBD2. The CDR3 loop spans 15 amino acids. Per germline, CDR1 SEHNR and CDR2 FQNEAQ (reference sequence). V gave up 3 bases and J gave up 3 bases; unmatched junction bases: 3. The chain's CDR3 is CASSLTSGNYNEQFF. CDR3 nucleotides: TGTGCCAGCAGCTTGACTAGCGGAAACTACAATGAGCAGTTCTTC.

This chain links TRBV12-5 with TRBJ2-3; 9 positions agree with TRBD2. V trimming: 1 base; J trimming: 4 bases; junction bases outside the gene matches: 0. Germline-derived CDR1 and CDR2 are LGHNT and FRNRAP. The CDR3 is made up of 14 amino acids. The CDR3 protein is CASGLGTSADTQYF. The CDR3 region has the DNA TGTGCTAGTGGTTTGGGGACTAGCGCAGATACGCAGTATTTT.

This chain joins TRBV18 and TRBJ1-4; 7 bases are a match to TRBD1. CDR1 is KGHSH, CDR2 LQKENI, per germline. This CDR3 contains 15 residues. With 6 bases clipped from V and 0 bases from J, the junction kept 4 bases outside the gene matches. CDR3 loop: CASSRDSSTNEKLFF. CDR3 coding DNA: TGTGCCAGCTCCCGGGACAGCTCAACTAATGAAAAACTGTTTTTT.

The chain employs TRBV27 and TRBJ2-1; 9 bases are shared with TRBD2. Germline CDR1 is MNHEY and CDR2 is SMNVEV (reference sequence). The CDR3 length is 13 residues. The V gene end was trimmed by 6 bases and the J gene end by 10 bases; junction bases not matched to a gene: 7. DNA for the CDR3: TGTGCCAGCAGCCTGGGACTAGCATACGAGCAGTTCTTC. Translation: CASSLGLAYEQFF.

The V and J genes are TRBV19 and TRBJ2-7, with D perhaps matching TRBD1 (5 bases). The length of the CDR3 is 14 residues. The germline V gene encodes CDR1 LNHDA and CDR2 SQIVND (reference sequence). V lost 5 bases and J 1 base, leaving 12 bases between the germline ends. In nucleotides, the CDR3 is TGTGCCAGTAGTGCTTCAGGGTTTTCCTACGAGCAGTACTTC. The encoded protein is CASSASGFSYEQYF.

The chain employs TRBV18 and TRBJ1-5; D might be TRBD1 (5 bases). The CDR3 totals 16 residues. Germline V gene sequence: CDR1 KGHSH, CDR2 LQKENI. V dropped 4 bases and J dropped 0 bases, with 13 bases sitting between them. The CDR3 nucleotides are TGTGCCAGCTCACTACAGGTCCACCTTAGCAATCAGCCCCAGCATTTT. It specifies CASSLQVHLSNQPQHF. Supplemented by reference TRBV18 and TRBJ1-5, the full variable domain reads NAGVMQNPRHLVRRRGQEARLRCSPMKGHSHVYWYRQLPEEGLKFMVYLQKENIIDESGMPKERFSAEFPKEGPSILRIQQVVRGDSAAYFCASSLQVHLSNQPQHFGDGTRLSIL.

The rearrangement uses TRBV7-9 and TRBJ2-5; no clear D gene. The closer fit of TRBJ2-7 to the DNA end suggests the J call may be wrong. This CDR3 is 12 amino acids long. Looked up from germline, CDR1 is SEHNR and CDR2 is FQNEAQ (reference sequence). Here the CDR3 reads CASSLGGSEQYF. As DNA, the CDR3 is TGTGCCAGCAGCTTGGGCGGCAGCGAGCAGTACTTC.

This clone was seen once. The chain employs TRBV19 and TRBJ1-1; D call uncertain. V was cut by 4 bases and J by 5 bases, with 14 bases left in between. CDR1 and CDR2 from the germline V gene are LNHDA and SQIVND (reference sequence). CDR3 length: 14 amino acids. For the CDR3, the DNA is TGTGCCAGTAGTACTTACCTTAGGGTTACTGAAGCTTTCTTT. Translated: CASSTYLRVTEAFF. The whole variable domain, remainder taken from reference TRBV19 and TRBJ1-1, is DGGITQSPKYLFRKEGQNVTLSCEQNLNHDAMYWYRQDPGQGLRLIYYSQIVNDFQKGDIAEGYSVSREKKESFPLTVTSAQKNPTAFYLCASSTYLRVTEAFFGQGTRLTVV.

The CDR3 nucleotides read TGTGCCAGCAGCCGACAGGGATATGGCTACACCTTC. This encodes CASSRQGYGYTF. V usage is TRBV4-2 and J usage is TRBJ1-2, with TRBD1 matching 7 bases. Germline lookup yields CDR1 LGHNA and CDR2 YNFKEQ. Trimming at V came to 4 bases and at J to 5 bases, leaving 1 base not matched to a gene. The CDR3 runs 12 residues.

The rearrangement joins TRBV2 to TRBJ1-1; D remains ambiguous. The CDR3 length is 14 residues. V lost 2 bases and J 0 bases, leaving 7 bases between the germline ends. Germline V gene lookup returns CDR1 SNHLY and CDR2 FYNNEI. The CDR3 region is CASSEIQMNTEAFF. CDR3 nucleotide sequence: TGTGCCAGCAGTGAAATACAGATGAACACTGAAGCTTTCTTT.

The CDR3 protein is CATSRDSDYGYTF. As DNA, the CDR3 is TGTGCCACCAGCAGAGACAGTGACTATGGCTACACCTTC. This rearrangement joins TRBV15 to TRBJ1-2; D unresolved. CDR1 and CDR2 from the germline V gene are LNHNV and YYDKDF (reference sequence). V was clipped by 0 bases and J by 3 bases, with 5 bases between them. The CDR3 covers 13 residues.

The V call is TRBV18, the J call TRBJ2-7, with D perhaps matching TRBD1 or TRBD2 (5 bases each). The CDR3 covers 13 residues. The germline gives CDR1 KGHSH, CDR2 LQKENI. V lost 2 bases, J lost 5 bases, and 10 bases lay in between. CDR3 DNA sequence: TGTGCCAGCTCACCAGAGGGACCCCACGAGCAGTACTTC. Encoded protein: CASSPEGPHEQYF.

The genes are TRBV15 and TRBJ2-7; maybe TRBD2 (6 bases). V shed 3 bases and J shed 0 bases, with 15 bases lying between them. There are 16 residues in the CDR3. The germline CDR1 and CDR2 sequences are LNHNV and YYDKDF (reference sequence). In nucleotides, the CDR3 is TGTGCCACCAGCAGTAGTTGGGGAGGCGGCTCCTACGAGCAGTACTTC. Protein product: CATSSSWGGGSYEQYF.

This clone appeared a single time. V is TRBV2 and J is TRBJ1-4; a possible D gene is TRBD1 (6 bases). The CDR3 runs 15 residues. V was cut by 6 bases and J by 0 bases, with 11 bases left in between. Germline values: CDR1 SNHLY, CDR2 FYNNEI. In nucleotides, the CDR3 is TGTGCCAGCAGGTCCGGGACAACAACTAATGAAAAACTGTTTTTT. Protein sequence: CASRSGTTTNEKLFF.

This chain links TRBV5-1 with TRBJ2-5, with 7 bases matching TRBD1. The ends lost 2 bases at V and 5 bases at J; junction bases unmatched: 0. Germline V CDR1 and CDR2: SGHRS, YFSETQ. This CDR3 region has 12 residues. CDR3 DNA: TGCGCCAGCAGCTTACAGGGGGAGACCCAGTACTTC. The encoded protein is CASSLQGETQYF.

The chain recombines TRBV6-6 with TRBJ2-7; a possible D gene is TRBD1 (7 bases). Germline assignment: CDR1 MNHNY and CDR2 SVGAGI (reference sequence). With 10 bases removed from V and 6 bases from J, the gap between germline ends came to 13 bases. The CDR3 has 11 residues. The CDR3 reads CATQGGSEQYF. The CDR3 DNA reads as TGTGCCACCCAGGGGGGTTCCGAGCAGTACTTC.

V gene TRBV19 combines with J gene TRBJ2-5; the D is unclear. The ends were cut back, 8 bases at V and 5 bases at J, with 12 bases in the middle. Germline V gives CDR1 LNHDA, CDR2 SQIVND (reference sequence). There are 12 residues in the CDR3. The CDR3, as DNA: TGTGCCAGTTCCTCGCAAACTGAGACCCAGTACTTC. This translates into CASSSQTETQYF. The variable domain in full, with the rest retrieved from reference TRBV19 and TRBJ2-5, is DGGITQSPKYLFRKEGQNVTLSCEQNLNHDAMYWYRQDPGQGLRLIYYSQIVNDFQKGDIAEGYSVSREKKESFPLTVTSAQKNPTAFYLCASSSQTETQYFGPGTRLLVL.

Worth noting for this clone: Distinct nucleotide sequences in the sample also encode this CDR3. This sequence joins TRBV29-1 and TRBJ2-7; the D gene could be TRBD1 or TRBD2 (6 bases each). The V gene's germline CDR1 is SQVTM and CDR2 ANQGSEA. Trimming took 4 bases from V and 3 from J, leaving 16 bases between them. There are 14 residues in the CDR3. In DNA form, the CDR3 reads TGCAGCGTTGTTTCGGCCGGGGGCAGCTACGAGCAGTACTTC. This translates into CSVVSAGGSYEQYF.

This clone showed up just once. V is TRBV7-6 and J is TRBJ2-3; a weak D match, TRBD2 (7 bases). Germline CDR1 reads SGHVS; CDR2 reads FNYEAQ. The CDR3 is 15 residues long. Trimming took 8 bases from V and 0 from J, leaving 15 bases between them. DNA for the CDR3: TGTGCCAGCGCGAGGGGGGGTAGTAGCACAGATACGCAGTATTTT. Protein: CASARGGSSTDTQYF.

This clone was seen a single time. This chain connects TRBV19 to TRBJ2-3; D is undetermined. Per germline, CDR1 LNHDA and CDR2 SQIVND (reference sequence). The CDR3 covers 14 residues. Trimming left V 5 bases short and J 6 bases short, with 15 bases between. The CDR3 DNA sequence: TGTGCCAGTAGTCCCTCGGCCCGGGCCGATACGCAGTATTTT. This sequence encodes CASSPSARADTQYF.

This clone has a single count. V and J are TRBV11-2 and TRBJ2-7, with 12 bases lining up with TRBD1. Germline V gene sequence: CDR1 SGHAT, CDR2 FQNNGV. The CDR3 runs 18 residues. V was pared by 5 bases and J by 3 bases, with 14 bases of the junction left unmatched. DNA for the CDR3: TGTGCCAGCAGCCCCCTCAACCGGGACAGGGGGCGAGTCTACGAGCAGTACTTC. This gives the protein CASSPLNRDRGRVYEQYF.

This clone has more than one count but fewer than ten. The J gene is TRBJ2-3, the V gene TRBV18, with D perhaps being TRBD1 or TRBD2 (6 bases each). This CDR3 is built from 16 residues. CDR1 is KGHSH and CDR2 is LQKENI in the germline V gene. V was clipped by 3 bases and J by 4 bases, with 17 bases between them. CDR3 in DNA: TGTGCCAGCTCACCGTCAAGGGGGAGGTCAGCAGATACGCAGTATTTT. This sequence encodes CASSPSRGRSADTQYF.

The CDR3 reads CASSPLQTGGYEKLFF. The CDR3 nucleotides read TGCGCCAGCAGCCCACTTCAGACAGGGGGTTATGAAAAACTGTTTTTT. The chain has TRBV4-1 and TRBJ1-4; 9 bases line up with TRBD1. V shed 4 bases, J shed 6 bases, and the junction held 9 bases outside the gene matches. Germline V gives CDR1 MGHRA, CDR2 YSYEKL. The CDR3 consists of 16 residues.

The chain couples TRBV7-8 to TRBJ2-3, with unresolved D. Germline lookup yields CDR1 SGHVS and CDR2 FQNEAQ. V was clipped by 3 bases and J by 0 bases, with 4 bases between them. This CDR3 is 13 amino acids long. The CDR3 DNA reads TGTGCCAGCAGCTTGGGCAGCACAGATACGCAGTATTTT. Its protein is CASSLGSTDTQYF.

This chain uses TRBV7-2 with TRBJ1-1, with 7 bases identical to TRBD1. This CDR3 contains 15 residues. V gave up 0 bases and J gave up 4 bases; unmatched junction bases: 5. CDR1 is SGHTA, CDR2 FQGNSA, per germline. CDR3 DNA: TGTGCCAGCAGCTTAGCGCAGGGGGGTGGCACTGAAGCTTTCTTT. Encoded protein: CASSLAQGGGTEAFF. Full variable domain (outside the CDR3, taken from reference TRBV7-2 and TRBJ1-1): GAGVSQSPSNKVTEKGKDVELRCDPISGHTALYWYRQSLGQGLEFLIYFQGNSAPDKSGLPSDRFSAERTGGSVSTLTIQRTQQEDSAVYLCASSLAQGGGTEAFFGQGTRLTVV.

The chain joins TRBV5-1 to TRBJ1-3; D gene uncertain. Germline V gene sequence: CDR1 SGHRS, CDR2 YFSETQ. CDR3 length: 15 residues. V was clipped by 0 bases and J by 4 bases, with 11 bases between them. The CDR3 nucleotides are TGCGCCAGCAGCTTGGCCGAGGGAGGAGGAAACACCATATATTTT. Its translation is CASSLAEGGGNTIYF.

The chain recombines TRBV2 with TRBJ2-2; 8 bases line up with TRBD2. Unmatched junction bases numbered 2, after V lost 1 base and J lost 1 base. The V gene's germline CDR1 is SNHLY and CDR2 FYNNEI. The CDR3 runs 16 residues. Here the CDR3 DNA reads TGTGCCAGCAGTGAAGTGCTAGCGGGGAACACCGGGGAGCTGTTTTTT. It yields the protein CASSEVLAGNTGELFF.

This clone was counted between two and nine times. This chain links TRBV5-4 with TRBJ1-1; possible D gene TRBD1, 5 bases. V lost 0 bases to trimming and J lost 3 bases, with 9 bases between them. Looked up from germline, CDR1 is SGHNT and CDR2 is YYREEE (reference sequence). This CDR3 is built from 14 residues. Here the CDR3 reads CASSLGAGDTEAFF. The CDR3, as DNA: TGTGCCAGCAGCTTGGGGGCGGGGGACACTGAAGCTTTCTTT. Based on the CDR3 plus reference TRBV5-4 and TRBJ1-1, the full variable domain is ETGVTQSPTHLIKTRGQQVTLRCSSQSGHNTVSWYQQALGQGPQFIFQYYREEENGRGNFPPRFSGLQFPNYSSELNVNALELDDSALYLCASSLGAGDTEAFFGQGTRLTVV.

The genes are TRBV18 and TRBJ2-7; D possibly corresponds to TRBD2 (5 bases). V was pared by 6 bases and J by 6 bases, with 12 bases between. The CDR3 contains 12 residues. Germline lookup yields CDR1 KGHSH and CDR2 LQKENI. The CDR3 protein is CASSSGGTEQYF. CDR3 in DNA: TGTGCCAGCTCTTCTGGAGGTACCGAGCAGTACTTC.

The sample holds a few counts of this clone. This CDR3 is CASRLTGSNQPQHF. CDR3 nucleotides: TGTGCCAGCAGGCTTACAGGGAGCAATCAGCCCCAGCATTTT. The chain has TRBV6-5 and TRBJ1-5; weak D call: TRBD1 (6 bases). Germline V gives CDR1 MNHEY, CDR2 SVGAGI. Trimming left V 6 bases short and J 1 base short, with 10 bases between. This CDR3 is built from 14 residues.

J is TRBJ1-1 and V is TRBV19; 7 bases match TRBD1. Per the germline V gene, CDR1 is LNHDA and CDR2 is SQIVND (reference sequence). This CDR3 has 13 residues. The V gene end was trimmed by 6 bases and the J gene end by 6 bases; junction bases not matched to a gene: 7. Here the CDR3 reads CASRDTGDPEAFF. CDR3 bases: TGTGCCAGTAGGGACACAGGGGACCCTGAAGCTTTCTTT.

The V gene is TRBV6-6, the J gene TRBJ1-2; 7 bases line up with TRBD1. CDR1 MNHNY and CDR2 SVGAGI come from the germline V gene (reference sequence). The CDR3 length is 14 residues. Germline trimming cut 0 bases from V and 3 bases from J; bases unmatched to any gene: 1. CDR3 DNA sequence: TGTGCCAGCAGTTACTCCACAGGGGACTATGGCTACACCTTC. Translated, it gives CASSYSTGDYGYTF.